The TCR beta chain under discussion was sequenced for a study of blood T cell repertoires in COVID-19. Turning to the study itself: The origin of the acute and convalescent COVID-19 samples was the United States, Italy and Spain. Nucleic acid was either cDNA or gDNA, and it came from T cells, B-cell-depleted T cells, or PBMCs.

In the authors' methods: The assay estimated nucleated cells by amplifying reference gene primers. Produced via immunoSEQ multiplex PCR; TCRdb's table is partial and in-frame only. That table supplies the V and J calls and clone size; D and trimming were determined from the DNA. The sample records 98,000 or so clones, 85% to 90% being singletons. The source material was peripheral blood. The sequence derives from a man aged 45-65 years with acute or convalescent COVID-19.

The CDR3 DNA is TGCGCCAGCACCGGGTATAGTTACGAGCAGTACTTC. This translates into CASTGYSYEQYF. The chain uses TRBV5-1 and TRBJ2-7; D is undetermined. V lost 6 bases and J 4 bases, leaving 11 bases between the germline ends. The CDR3 spans 12 residues. Per the germline V gene, CDR1 is SGHRS and CDR2 is YFSETQ.